These 15 T cell receptor beta chains were all obtained from the same sample, sequenced in a study of blood T cells in healthy people across ages. With a J-beta primer mix and a sample-barcoded 5' primer, a second PCR ran roughly 6 to 12 cycles. TCRdb called the 5' RACE reads again in MiXCR, with one record for every CDR3 protein. This sample yields roughly 800,000 distinct CDR3 sequences, of which about 53% are seen a single time; roughly two fifths belongs to the top ten. Sequenced input: blood. The source is a man older than 75 in good health.

The sample holds a few counts of this clonotype. The CDR3 sequence is CASSPGQEFRANVLTF. For the CDR3, the DNA is TGCGCCAGCAGCCCGGGCCAGGAATTTAGGGCCAACGTCCTGACTTTC. The rearrangement links TRBV4-1 to TRBJ2-6; D ambiguous. Germline CDR1 MGHRA, CDR2 YSYEKL. The V gene lost 4 bases and the J gene lost 5 bases, with 15 bases spanning the gap. CDR3 length: 16 residues.

The CDR3 DNA reads as TGCGCCAGCAGCTTGGACGGGGGAGGCCGAGGGACCCAGTACTTC. Residues: CASSLDGGGRGTQYF. The gene calls are TRBV5-1 and TRBJ2-5, with TRBD2 as a possible D gene (6 bases). V lost 0 bases to trimming and J lost 7 bases, with 16 bases between them. CDR3 length: 15 residues. The V gene's germline CDR1 is SGHRS and CDR2 YFSETQ.

About this clonotype itself: The junction does not match germline at one end; this may be a read error. The J gene is TRBJ2-7, the V gene TRBV28; TRBD1 aligns across 7 bases. This CDR3 is built from 14 residues. In germline, CDR1 is MDHEN, CDR2 SYDVKM. The CDR3 loop reads CASSTRQGSYEQYF. CDR3 nucleotides: TGCGCCAGCAGCACGAGACAGGGCTCCTACGAGCAGTACTTC.

This clonotype was seen more than once but under ten times. This chain links TRBV21-1 with TRBJ2-7; the D segment call TRBD1 is taken from the table without a DNA check. The DNA end is more similar to TRBJ2-5, so the J call may be wrong. TRBV21-1 is listed as a pseudogene. The CDR3 has 14 residues. In nucleotides, the CDR3 is TGTGCCAGCAGCAAACGGGGACAGGGAGAGACCCAGTACTTC. It codes for CASSKRGQGETQYF.

The chain carries TRBV20-1 and TRBJ2-7; D tentatively reads TRBD1 or TRBD2 (5 bases each). Deletions cut 5 bases from V and 3 bases from J, with 20 bases between. Germline V gene sequence: CDR1 DFQATT, CDR2 SNEGSKA (reference sequence). This CDR3 comprises 15 residues. The CDR3 spells CSARDLGRAHYEQYF. The DNA of the CDR3 is TGCAGTGCTCGGGACCTGGGCAGGGCCCACTACGAGCAGTACTTC.

The rearrangement uses TRBV28 and TRBJ2-2; 10 bases line up with TRBD2. The ends lost 3 bases at V and 1 base at J; junction bases unmatched: 11. The germline CDR1 and CDR2 sequences are MDHEN and SYDVKM. There are 19 residues in the CDR3. CDR3 bases: TGTGCCAGCAGTTTCTTGGGCGGGCTAGCGGGAGAGAACACCGGGGAGCTGTTTTTT. Translation: CASSFLGGLAGENTGELFF.

The chain combines TRBV27 with TRBJ2-1; possible D gene TRBD2, 6 bases. There are 16 residues in the CDR3. V lost 7 bases to trimming and J lost 10 bases, with 26 bases between them. Looked up from germline, CDR1 is MNHEY and CDR2 is SMNVEV (reference sequence). This CDR3 is CASKPTRDSTNGEQFF. DNA for the CDR3: TGTGCCAGCAAGCCTACACGGGACTCAACGAACGGGGAGCAGTTCTTC.

This clonotype has ten or more counts. The chain links TRBV20-1 to TRBJ2-7; possibly TRBD1 for D (6 bases). Germline CDR1 reads DFQATT; CDR2 reads SNEGSKA (reference sequence). The CDR3 covers 15 residues. Trimming removed 6 bases from V and 1 base from J, with 19 bases in between. CDR3: CSARGQRTSSYEQYF. The CDR3 bases are TGCAGTGCCAGGGGCCAGCGGACAAGTTCCTACGAGCAGTACTTC.

On this clonotype: This may arise from a read error, as a much more abundant clone is one base away. The chain employs TRBV20-1 and TRBJ2-5, with 7 bases aligning to TRBD2. The V segment lost 3 bases and the J segment 11 bases; nucleotides outside the gene matches: 18. Germline CDR1 DFQATT, CDR2 SNEGSKA (reference sequence). The CDR3 totals 15 residues. DNA for the CDR3: TGCAGTGCTAGTTCCACCCGCGGGAGTTTAAATGAGCAGTACTTC. Translated: CSASSTRGSLNEQYF.

The chain joins TRBV12-3 or TRBV12-4 to TRBJ2-3; the D gene could be TRBD1 or TRBD2 (5 bases each). The CDR3 has 15 residues. The ends were cut back, 7 bases at V and 14 bases at J, with 28 bases in the middle. CDR3 nucleotides: TGTGCCAGCACGCTCCAAGGGACCCTCGCGCGATACGCGTATTTT. Its protein is CASTLQGTLARYAYF.

The gene calls are TRBV12-3 or TRBV12-4 and TRBJ2-1; tentatively, D is TRBD1 (6 bases). Matching the DNA end better, TRBJ1-1 makes the J call doubtful. CDR3 size: 14 residues. CDR3 loop: CASSPQGVGTEAFF. The CDR3 region has the DNA TGTGCCAGCAGTCCACAGGGTGTAGGGACTGAAGCTTTCTTT.

This rearrangement joins TRBV12-3 or TRBV12-4 to TRBJ2-4, with 7 bases aligning to TRBD1. The CDR3 is 16 amino acids. The V gene end was trimmed by 5 bases and the J gene end by 1 base; junction bases not matched to a gene: 8. The CDR3 sequence: CASSTGPRGAKNIQYF. CDR3 DNA: TGTGCCAGCAGTACCGGACCCAGGGGGGCCAAAAACATTCAGTACTTC.

This clonotype was seen a handful of times. The CDR3 loop reads CASTPGQVLNYGYTF. The CDR3 DNA is TGCGCCAGCACACCCGGACAGGTTCTAAACTATGGCTACACCTTC. J is TRBJ1-2 and V is TRBV5-1, with 7 bases fitting TRBD1. The trim removed 6 bases at V and 2 bases at J, leaving 10 bases unmatched. The CDR3 sequence is 15 residues long. The germline gives CDR1 SGHRS, CDR2 YFSETQ.

This clonotype has only a few counts. This sequence joins TRBV28 and TRBJ2-5; D gene ambiguous. V lost 7 bases to trimming and J lost 0 bases, with 15 bases between them. The CDR3 contains 15 residues. Germline CDR1 reads MDHEN; CDR2 reads SYDVKM. CDR3 coding DNA: TGTGCCAGCACCCTCAGCCCATCTAACCAAGAGACCCAGTACTTC. Translating it yields CASTLSPSNQETQYF.

This clonotype appeared a few times. The chain couples TRBV20-1 to TRBJ1-4; D ambiguous. In germline, CDR1 is DFQATT, CDR2 SNEGSKA (reference sequence). Trimming left V 5 bases short and J 4 bases short, with 8 bases between. CDR3 length equals 12 residues. CDR3 in DNA: TGCAGTGCTCAGGAGCATAATGAAAAACTGTTTTTT. This sequence encodes CSAQEHNEKLFF.